The TCR beta chain under discussion was sequenced for a study of CD8+ T cells in alopecia areata. In the study overall: Patients received oral tofacitinib, 5 to 10 mg twice daily, for moderate-to-severe alopecia areata. Tofacitinib continued for 6 to 18 months and was then withheld for 6 months.

Germline values: CDR1 GTSNPN, CDR2 SVGIG (reference sequence). The CDR3 is 14 amino acids. V was pared by 4 bases and J by 6 bases, with 13 bases between. Study-level points and caveats: Mice gave a clearer picture of TCR sharing than patients did, possibly for HLA-related reasons.

After isolation, RNA underwent reverse transcription to generate cDNA as the sequencing template. The table came from immunoSEQ multiplex PCR; TCRdb's copy has only in-frame clones and leaves some out. In the table there are more than 150,000 clones, under 60% of which are singletons. Regarding this clone: What it binds is not known.

Both peripheral blood and punch biopsies of lesional scalp skin were obtained from patients who had alopecia areata. The TCR originated in a human donor with alopecia areata. This chain joins TRBV30 and TRBJ1-6; D is undetermined. The sample in question was CD8+ T cells sorted from blood, obtained at week 0. CDR3 in DNA: TGTGCCTGGACCTCGGGCAGCCGTAATTCACCCCTCCACTTT. As protein: CAWTSGSRNSPLHF.